Following are 23 T cell receptor beta chains from one sample sequenced in a study of T cell repertoires in cytomegalovirus infection. No antigen has been assigned to these receptors. TCRdb re-analysed the reads in MiXCR, keeping a single row per CDR3 protein. The sample carries fewer than 850,000 distinct CDR3 sequences, 25% to 35% recorded once. The source was cultured CD8+ T cells from PBMCs, collected from culture after CMV antigen stimulation. Receptor source: a human donor in good health (CMV status not recorded). Some clones in this sample may be carry-over from other donors' samples.

The chain is built from TRBV4-2 and TRBJ2-1; D is undetermined. Germline assignment: CDR1 LGHNA and CDR2 YNFKEQ. This CDR3 region has 13 residues. The V and J ends lost 6 bases and 4 bases respectively, with 10 bases between them. The DNA of the CDR3 is TGTGCCAGCAGTACAAGTGGGTACAATGAGCAGTTCTTC. Its protein product is CASSTSGYNEQFF.

The V call is TRBV4-1, the J call TRBJ2-5, with 11 bases identical to TRBD1. This CDR3 is built from 20 residues. V shed 2 bases and J 2 bases; nucleotides not matched to a gene: 16. Germline V gene lookup returns CDR1 MGHRA and CDR2 YSYEKL. This chain's CDR3 is CASSQSTGTGGGYIQETQYF. The CDR3 DNA reads TGCGCCAGCAGCCAAAGTACCGGGACAGGGGGTGGCTATATTCAAGAGACCCAGTACTTC.

This clonotype occurred a few times. The J gene is TRBJ2-1, the V gene TRBV27; D gene uncertain. Germline V CDR1 and CDR2: MNHEY, SMNVEV (reference sequence). The CDR3 length is 15 residues. V lost 2 bases to trimming and J lost 0 bases, with 8 bases between them. In DNA, the CDR3 is TGTGCCAGCAGTTTAAGGCCGAGCTCCTACAATGAGCAGTTCTTC. Protein: CASSLRPSSYNEQFF.

The chain is built from TRBV4-2 and TRBJ2-5, with 10 bases identical to TRBD2. The CDR3 contains 16 residues. Trimming took 4 bases from V and 5 from J; bases not matched to a gene: 10. Germline CDR1 LGHNA, CDR2 YNFKEQ. CDR3 nucleotides: TGTGCCAGCAGCCCCCAAGCGGGGGGGCCTTCCGAGACCCAGTACTTC. Translated, it gives CASSPQAGGPSETQYF.

This clonotype was seen a few times. V gene TRBV19 combines with J gene TRBJ1-5; 7 positions agree with TRBD1. Trimming removed 7 bases from V and 1 base from J; junction bases left unmatched: 4. The germline V gene encodes CDR1 LNHDA and CDR2 SQIVND (reference sequence). CDR3 size: 14 residues. DNA for the CDR3: TGTGCCAGTAACGACAGGGTGAGCAATCAGCCCCAGCATTTT. Its translation is CASNDRVSNQPQHF.

This clonotype was seen more than once but under ten times. The chain employs TRBV24-1 and TRBJ1-2; perhaps TRBD1 as D (5 bases). CDR3 length: 14 residues. Germline CDR1 reads KGHDR; CDR2 reads SFDVKD. The germline V and J ends were trimmed by 0 bases and 3 bases, with 7 bases remaining between them. In DNA, the CDR3 is TGTGCCACCAGTGATTTGAGAGGGGACTATGGCTACACCTTC. Translating it yields CATSDLRGDYGYTF.

The chain employs TRBV12-5 and TRBJ2-5; D remains unclear. This CDR3 contains 12 residues. Germline CDR1 and CDR2: LGHNT and FRNRAP. The V and J ends lost 7 bases and 0 bases respectively, with 6 bases between them. For the CDR3, the DNA is TGTGCTAGTGCCAGCGACCAAGAGACCCAGTACTTC. Translated: CASASDQETQYF.

This clonotype was seen more than once but under ten times. The chain combines TRBV10-2 with TRBJ1-2; TRBD1 might be the D (6 bases). V lost 10 bases and J 4 bases, leaving 13 bases between the germline ends. The CDR3 spans 12 residues. CDR1 is WSHSY and CDR2 is SAAADI in the germline V gene. The CDR3 region has the DNA TGCGCCACCAAGAGACAGGCCTATGGCTACACCTTC. It specifies CATKRQAYGYTF.

This clonotype was seen a handful of times. The chain joins TRBV4-1 to TRBJ2-7; D unresolved. The V gene lost 1 base and the J gene lost 3 bases, with 10 bases spanning the gap. Germline loops: CDR1 MGHRA, CDR2 YSYEKL. This CDR3 is built from 14 residues. CDR3 bases: TGCGCCAGCAGCCAAGGACCTGGCCACTACGAGCAGTACGTC. Translation: CASSQGPGHYEQYV.

This chain connects TRBV27 to TRBJ2-2, with 9 positions matching TRBD2. Losses at the gene ends were 2 bases for V and 4 bases for J; bases not matched to a gene: 5. Per germline, CDR1 MNHEY and CDR2 SMNVEV (reference sequence). The CDR3 runs 16 residues. CDR3 sequence (DNA): TGTGCCAGCAGTTTAGCGGGGGGGTATATCACCGGGGAGCTGTTTTTT. This codes for CASSLAGGYITGELFF.

The rearrangement joins TRBV6-2 or TRBV6-3 to TRBJ2-5; tentative D call: TRBD2 (7 bases). Trimming stripped 4 bases from V and 2 bases from J, with 14 bases between. CDR1 MNHEY and CDR2 SVGEGT come from the germline V gene. The CDR3 runs to 15 residues. The DNA for the CDR3 is TGTGCCAGCAGTTGGTTCGGGGGGCCACAAGAGACCCAGTACTTC. Translating gives CASSWFGGPQETQYF.

This clonotype was seen once. Germline is not matched at one junction end, which may reflect a read error. This sequence joins TRBV7-4 and TRBJ1-1; 8 bases agree with TRBD1. The germline CDR1 and CDR2 sequences are SGHVT and SQSDAQ. The CDR3 sequence is 15 residues long. The CDR3 DNA sequence: TGTGCCAACAGCTTCGGACAGGGCGGTAGCACTGAAGCTTTCTTT. This translates into CANSFGQGGSTEAFF.

The table lists this clonotype with a few counts. The chain has TRBV29-1 and TRBJ1-1, with D possibly TRBD1 on 5 matching bases. Trimming took off 3 bases at V and 7 bases at J, with 21 bases between the two ends. Germline CDR1 SQVTM, CDR2 ANQGSEA. CDR3 length: 15 amino acids. CDR3 residues: CSVEGGTIGIGEAFF. The CDR3 region has the DNA TGCAGCGTTGAGGGGGGGACGATAGGGATTGGTGAAGCTTTCTTT.

This clonotype was observed a handful of times. The chain couples TRBV6-5 to TRBJ1-4; D gene ambiguous. V was shortened by 0 bases and J by 0 bases, with 5 bases between the two germline ends. Germline assignment: CDR1 MNHEY and CDR2 SVGAGI. CDR3 length: 15 residues. CDR3 DNA: TGTGCCAGCAGTTACTCGACGACAACTAATGAAAAACTGTTTTTT. It translates to CASSYSTTTNEKLFF.

V is TRBV4-2 and J is TRBJ2-2, with D tentatively TRBD2 (6 bases). Trimming removed 4 bases from V and 6 bases from J, with 12 bases in between. This CDR3 spans 14 amino acids. The germline V gene encodes CDR1 LGHNA and CDR2 YNFKEQ. This CDR3 reads CASSRGTVAGELFF. DNA for the CDR3: TGTGCCAGCAGCCGCGGGACCGTGGCCGGGGAGCTGTTTTTT.

This clonotype was counted ten times or more. The chain employs TRBV27 and TRBJ2-7, with D unresolved. The V and J ends lost 5 bases and 0 bases respectively, with 17 bases between them. Germline V gene lookup returns CDR1 MNHEY and CDR2 SMNVEV (reference sequence). The CDR3 runs 16 residues. CDR3 in DNA: TGTGCCAGCAGTCGGCTGGGCCCAACCCTCTCCTACGAGCAGTACTTC. Its translation is CASSRLGPTLSYEQYF.

This rearrangement joins TRBV7-9 to TRBJ1-2; 7 nucleotides agree with TRBD1. This CDR3 is 15 amino acids long. The germline CDR1 and CDR2 sequences are SEHNR and FQNEAQ (reference sequence). V trimming: 4 bases; J trimming: 2 bases; junction bases outside the gene matches: 7. The CDR3 DNA is TGTGCCAGCAGCTCACAGGGGAATCCCAACTATGGCTACACCTTC. As protein: CASSSQGNPNYGYTF.

The chain carries TRBV14 and TRBJ1-2; unclear D gene. The CDR3 consists of 16 residues. V lost 1 base to trimming and J lost 4 bases, with 16 bases between them. Germline CDR1 reads SGHDN; CDR2 reads FVKESK. The CDR3 sequence is CASSQASRKNFYGYTF. CDR3 coding DNA: TGTGCCAGCAGCCAAGCTTCTCGGAAGAACTTCTATGGCTACACCTTC.

This clonotype was seen ten or more times. The chain joins TRBV7-9 to TRBJ1-2; 7 nucleotides line up with TRBD1. With 0 bases clipped from V and 2 bases from J, the junction kept 3 bases outside the gene matches. The CDR3 consists of 15 residues. The germline gives CDR1 SEHNR, CDR2 FQNEAQ (reference sequence). The DNA of the CDR3 is TGTGCCAGCAGCTTAGCCGGGACAGAAAACTATGGCTACACCTTC. Its translation is CASSLAGTENYGYTF.

This clonotype turned up a few times. The CDR3 sequence is CASSQIAGGRDTDTQYF. In DNA form, the CDR3 reads TGTGCCAGCAGCCAAATAGCGGGGGGGCGGGACACAGATACGCAGTATTTT. This chain links TRBV4-2 with TRBJ2-3; TRBD2 aligns across 11 bases. The V and J ends lost 2 bases and 2 bases, in that order; junction bases with no gene match: 6. This CDR3 has 17 amino acids. From germline, CDR1 is LGHNA and CDR2 YNFKEQ.

This chain joins TRBV27 and TRBJ2-5; the D gene is possibly TRBD1 (6 bases). V shed 10 bases and J shed 5 bases, with 17 bases lying between them. The CDR3 spans 13 residues. Germline V gene data show CDR1 as MNHEY and CDR2 as SMNVEV (reference sequence). The chain's CDR3 is CATSPRGLETQYF. DNA of the CDR3: TGTGCCACCTCGCCCAGGGGCTTGGAGACCCAGTACTTC.

CDR3 loop: CASSGTGDRLFYNEQFF. The CDR3 DNA reads as TGTGCCAGCAGTGGCACAGGGGACAGACTATTCTACAATGAGCAGTTCTTC. This chain uses TRBV25-1 with TRBJ2-1; 7 nucleotides match TRBD1. Germline CDR1 and CDR2: MGHDK and SYGVNS. CDR3 length: 17 amino acids. J was trimmed by 3 bases and V by 4 bases; bases with no gene match: 12.

This clonotype has more than one count but fewer than ten. The J gene is TRBJ2-3, the V gene TRBV10-1; maybe TRBD2 (7 bases). V was clipped by 2 bases and J by 6 bases, with 12 bases between them. There are 14 residues in the CDR3. CDR1 is WNHNN, CDR2 SYGVQD, per germline (reference sequence). The DNA of the CDR3 is TGCGCCAGCAGTGAGCCAGGGGAGGGGGATACGCAGTATTTT. This translates into CASSEPGEGDTQYF.